Ten or more counts support the clone carrying this T cell receptor beta chain. Exclusion of a patient resulted from uncontrolled infection, other autoimmune disease, pregnancy or lactation. This record belongs to a study of T cells in Graves' hyperthyroidism and ophthalmopathy. The V gene lost 6 bases and the J gene lost 2 bases, with 15 bases spanning the gap. The germline CDR1 and CDR2 sequences are DFQATT and SNEGSKA (reference sequence). The length of the CDR3 is 14 residues. The CDR3 regions of TCR beta were amplified from RNA transcripts. The primer set for the first-round RT-PCR of the TCR CDR3 was HTBI. TCRdb called the multiplex PCR reads again in MiXCR, with one record for every CDR3 protein. The top ten clones hold around 50% of a sample with 300,000 or so distinct CDR3 sequences, 21% of them seen once.

The rearrangement uses TRBV20-1 and TRBJ2-3; no firm D call. The sample was blood. The TCR originated in a woman in her fifties or sixties with Graves' hyperthyroidism. CDR3 protein: CSAHGQATTDTQYF. DNA for the CDR3: TGCAGTGCGCATGGGCAGGCGACCACAGATACGCAGTATTTT.